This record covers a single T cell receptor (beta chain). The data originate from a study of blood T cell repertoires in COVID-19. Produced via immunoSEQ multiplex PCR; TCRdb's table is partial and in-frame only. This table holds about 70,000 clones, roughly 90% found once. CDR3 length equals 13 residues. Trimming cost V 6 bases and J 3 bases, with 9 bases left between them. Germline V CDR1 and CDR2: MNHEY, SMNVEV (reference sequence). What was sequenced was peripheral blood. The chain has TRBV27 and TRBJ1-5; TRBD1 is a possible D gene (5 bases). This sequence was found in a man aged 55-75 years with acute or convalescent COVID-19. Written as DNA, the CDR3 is TGTGCCAGCAGGCGGGGGGACAATCAGCCCCAGCATTTT. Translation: CASRRGDNQPQHF.